One sample yielded the 6 T cell receptor beta chains listed below, sequenced in a study of control samples from healthy donors and cancer patients. Assay: immunoSEQ multiplex PCR; the TCRdb copy retains only in-frame clones and omits some. The sample includes 130,000 or so clones, under 90% of them seen just once. Sequenced material: PBMCs. These receptors all stem from a man aged 50 or older with head and neck cancer.

The table lists this clone with a count of one. The chain recombines TRBV10-2 with TRBJ2-1; 8 nucleotides match TRBD2. CDR1 is WSHSY, CDR2 SAAADI, per germline. The V and J ends lost 5 bases and 0 bases, in that order; junction bases with no gene match: 6. The CDR3 extends over 16 amino acids. The CDR3: CASSRAGDLSYNEQFF. The CDR3 nucleotides read TGCGCCAGCAGTAGAGCGGGAGACCTCTCCTACAATGAGCAGTTCTTC.

The J gene is TRBJ1-5, the V gene TRBV6-1; D call uncertain. The CDR3 is made up of 16 amino acids. Germline CDR1 reads MNHNS; CDR2 reads SASEGT. V was pared by 4 bases and J by 2 bases, with 15 bases between. CDR3 in DNA: TGTGCCAGCAGTGGGGAGGCCATTCTGGGCAATCAGCCCCAGCATTTT. Its translation: CASSGEAILGNQPQHF.

V is TRBV4-1 and J is TRBJ1-4, with 9 bases identical to TRBD1. The CDR3 length is 15 residues. V lost 0 bases and J lost 6; bases outside the gene matches: 2. The germline V gene encodes CDR1 MGHRA and CDR2 YSYEKL. CDR3 nucleotide sequence: TGCGCCAGCAGCCAAGAACACAGGGGGCATGAAAAACTGTTTTTT. Translating gives CASSQEHRGHEKLFF.

V is TRBV2 and J is TRBJ2-4; no clear D gene. V was cut by 1 base and J by 3 bases, with 13 bases left in between. There are 16 residues in the CDR3. CDR1 is SNHLY, CDR2 FYNNEI, per germline. The CDR3 sequence is CASSEGNEVGKNIQYF. DNA of the CDR3: TGTGCCAGCAGTGAAGGAAACGAGGTCGGCAAAAACATTCAGTACTTC.

The chain joins TRBV11-2 to TRBJ2-5; D possibly matches TRBD1 or TRBD2 (5 bases each). Trimming removed 4 bases from V and 3 bases from J, with 24 bases in between. The CDR3 loop spans 18 amino acids. Germline values: CDR1 SGHAT, CDR2 FQNNGV. The CDR3 spells CASSSPRIKSRGKETQYF. The CDR3 nucleotides are TGTGCCAGCAGCTCCCCCAGGATCAAAAGTCGGGGCAAAGAGACCCAGTACTTC.

On this clone: One end of the junction does not line up with germline, which may come from a read error. This chain uses TRBV9 with TRBJ2-7; 7 bases line up with TRBD1. The CDR3 totals 13 residues. Germline CDR1 is SGDLS and CDR2 is YYNGEE. DNA for the CDR3: TGTGCCAGCAGCTTCAGGGGGAAAGGGGGCTTAAACTTC. As protein: CASSFRGKGGLNF.